Listed here are 16 T cell receptor beta chains from one sample, sequenced in a study of T cells in Graves' hyperthyroidism and ophthalmopathy. Amplification yielded TCR beta CDR3 regions, with RNA transcripts as the source. The HTBI primer set was used in a first-round RT-PCR of the TCR CDR3. TCRdb reprocessed the multiplex PCR reads via MiXCR and lists one record per CDR3 protein. The sample lists 750,000 to 900,000 distinct CDR3 sequences, over 35% occurring once. Sample: blood. The receptor set was obtained from a young man with Graves' hyperthyroidism.

This chain joins TRBV6-5 and TRBJ1-1; TRBD1 agrees at 7 bases. This CDR3 spans 15 amino acids. The ends lost 6 bases at V and 1 base at J; junction bases unmatched: 8. The V gene's germline CDR1 is MNHEY and CDR2 SVGAGI. The CDR3 DNA is TGTGCCAGCAGGGCCGGGACAGAAAGGAACACTGAAGCTTTCTTT. Its protein is CASRAGTERNTEAFF.

The chain has TRBV7-8 and TRBJ1-1; D is perhaps TRBD1 (5 bases). The V end was cut by 6 bases, the J end by 3 bases, with 20 bases between. Germline CDR1 SGHVS, CDR2 FQNEAQ. This CDR3 region has 16 residues. The DNA of the CDR3 is TGTGCCAGCAGTTATGGACACGGTAATGATGACACTGAAGCTTTCTTT. Translation: CASSYGHGNDDTEAFF. The entire variable domain, with the rest obtained from reference TRBV7-8 and TRBJ1-1, is as follows: GAGVSQSPRYKVAKRGQDVALRCDPISGHVSLFWYQQALGQGPEFLTYFQNEAQLDKSGLPSDRFFAERPEGSVSTLKIQRTQQEDSAVYLCASSYGHGNDDTEAFFGQGTRLTVV.

A word on this clonotype: A much larger clone lies a single base off, so this may be a read error. V is TRBV10-3 and J is TRBJ2-7, with a possible D match to TRBD2 (7 bases). CDR3 size: 16 residues. V was clipped by 2 bases and J by 2 bases, with 16 bases between them. Germline V gene lookup returns CDR1 ENHRY and CDR2 SYGVKD. CDR3 DNA: TGTGCCATCAGTGAGATGGGGGGGCGCAGGGCCTACGAGCAGTACTTC. Protein product: CAISEMGGRRAYEQYF.

This clonotype was observed at least ten times. The rearrangement links TRBV20-1 to TRBJ2-2, with TRBD1 matching 8 bases. The germline gives CDR1 DFQATT, CDR2 SNEGSKA (reference sequence). CDR3 length: 13 residues. V lost 6 bases and J lost 2; bases outside the gene matches: 2. Written as DNA, the CDR3 is TGCAGTGCCGGACAGGGAAACACCGGGGAGCTGTTTTTT. Its translation is CSAGQGNTGELFF.

This clonotype occurred a few times. The chain recombines TRBV20-1 with TRBJ1-4; no clear D gene. With 4 bases removed from V and 0 bases from J, the gap between germline ends came to 9 bases. The CDR3 is 14 amino acids. In germline, CDR1 is DFQATT, CDR2 SNEGSKA (reference sequence). The DNA for the CDR3 is TGCAGTGCTACGCAGGCTACAACTAATGAAAAACTGTTTTTT. It specifies CSATQATTNEKLFF.

Ten or more counts support this clonotype. The DNA for the CDR3 is TGTGCCAGTAGTATATCCGACATCCTTAACTATGGCTACACCTTC. It yields the protein CASSISDILNYGYTF. V is TRBV19 and J is TRBJ1-2; D unclear. The CDR3 is made up of 15 amino acids. V lost 2 bases to trimming and J lost 1 base, with 11 bases between them. The germline gives CDR1 LNHDA, CDR2 SQIVND (reference sequence). Combining the CDR3 with reference TRBV19 and TRBJ1-2 gives the whole variable domain DGGITQSPKYLFRKEGQNVTLSCEQNLNHDAMYWYRQDPGQGLRLIYYSQIVNDFQKGDIAEGYSVSREKKESFPLTVTSAQKNPTAFYLCASSISDILNYGYTFGSGTRLTVV.

This chain joins TRBV6-1 and TRBJ1-1; tentatively, D is TRBD1 (5 bases). CDR3 length: 14 residues. Germline CDR1 and CDR2: MNHNS and SASEGT. The ends were cut back, 4 bases at V and 4 bases at J, with 13 bases in the middle. CDR3 coding DNA: TGTGCCAGCAGTGGCAGGGAAAGGGGCACTGAAGCTTTCTTT. It translates to CASSGRERGTEAFF.

The chain is built from TRBV2 and TRBJ1-5, with D perhaps matching TRBD1 (6 bases). This CDR3 has 12 residues. Germline CDR1 SNHLY, CDR2 FYNNEI. Trimming pared 6 bases from V and 11 bases from J, leaving 14 bases between. CDR3 loop: CASRRGEETQHF. The CDR3, as DNA: TGTGCCAGCAGGAGGGGGGAAGAGACCCAGCATTTT.

The chain recombines TRBV5-1 with TRBJ2-7, with D possibly matching TRBD1 (5 bases). The CDR3 is 14 amino acids. Germline V CDR1 and CDR2: SGHRS, YFSETQ. The V end lost 2 bases, the J end lost 3 bases, and 12 bases lay between the germline ends. CDR3 nucleotides: TGCGCCAGCAGCTTCCAGGGCGAGGACTACGAGCAGTACTTC. Its translation: CASSFQGEDYEQYF.

Comment on this clonotype: This may be a read error, as it is one base from a much larger clone. This chain connects TRBV28 to TRBJ2-7; 9 bases are a match to TRBD1. Germline CDR1 reads MDHEN; CDR2 reads SYDVKM. Trimming took 8 bases from V and 2 from J; bases not matched to a gene: 1. The CDR3 has 12 residues. This chain's CDR3 is CASGTGTYEQYF. For the CDR3, the DNA is TGTGCCAGCGGGACAGGGACCTACGAGCAGTACTTC.

As concerns this clonotype: This may be a read error: a much more frequent sequence differs by one nucleotide. V gene TRBV19 combines with J gene TRBJ2-5; D is perhaps TRBD1 (6 bases). Looked up from germline, CDR1 is LNHDA and CDR2 is SQIVND (reference sequence). The CDR3 covers 14 residues. Between the trimmed V and J ends, which lost 7 bases and 5 bases, there was a span of 17 bases. Here the CDR3 DNA reads TGTGCCAGTATTGATAACCTGGGACATGAGACCCAGTACTTC. Its protein is CASIDNLGHETQYF.

CDR3 loop: CASSRAGTSGGSEQYF. DNA for the CDR3: TGTGCCAGCAGCAGGGCAGGGACTAGCGGGGGATCCGAGCAGTACTTC. This chain links TRBV7-8 with TRBJ2-7; 14 nucleotides line up with TRBD2. The CDR3 length is 16 residues. V shed 5 bases, J shed 6 bases, and the junction held 9 bases outside the gene matches. The V gene's germline CDR1 is SGHVS and CDR2 FQNEAQ.

This clonotype was observed a few times. The chain joins TRBV7-9 to TRBJ2-2; 11 positions agree with TRBD1. The CDR3 extends over 15 amino acids. Looked up from germline, CDR1 is SEHNR and CDR2 is FQNEAQ (reference sequence). J was trimmed by 6 bases and V by 5 bases; bases with no gene match: 5. CDR3 region: CASSLGQGGAGELFF. The CDR3 DNA sequence: TGTGCCAGCAGCCTGGGACAGGGGGGAGCCGGGGAGCTGTTTTTT.

The chain is built from TRBV20-1 and TRBJ2-2; the D is unclear. This CDR3 comprises 13 residues. The ends were cut back, 0 bases at V and 4 bases at J, with 6 bases in the middle. CDR1 and CDR2 (germline): DFQATT, SNEGSKA (reference sequence). The CDR3 sequence is CSARDHITGELFF. The CDR3, as DNA: TGCAGTGCTAGAGATCACATCACCGGGGAGCTGTTTTTT.

This clonotype was detected ten times or more. The chain combines TRBV15 with TRBJ1-2; D remains ambiguous. This CDR3 is 13 amino acids long. Per germline, CDR1 LNHNV and CDR2 YYDKDF (reference sequence). The V end lost 3 bases, the J end lost 5 bases, and 10 bases lay between the germline ends. CDR3 residues: CATSSPRVYGYTF. CDR3 in DNA: TGTGCCACCAGCAGCCCTCGTGTTTATGGCTACACCTTC.

This clonotype was seen a single time. The chain joins TRBV29-1 to TRBJ1-2; D is undetermined. The V gene's germline CDR1 is SQVTM and CDR2 ANQGSEA. CDR3 size: 13 residues. V lost 8 bases and J 8 bases, leaving 21 bases between the germline ends. CDR3 nucleotides: TGCAGCAGCTTAGGACTAGGATTTGAGGGCTACACCTTC. Encoded protein: CSSLGLGFEGYTF.